The source of this T cell receptor beta chain is a study of somatic mutations in cytotoxic T cells in rheumatoid arthritis. Study-level points and caveats: With about 60 patients examined, 8 had a largest CD8+ clone exceeding 20% of CD8+ cells.

CDR1 and CDR2 (germline): MNHEY, SMNVEV (reference sequence). This CDR3 region has 17 residues. The junction had 16 bases not matched to a gene; V was cut back by 5 bases and J by 3 bases. Data came from immunoSEQ multiplex PCR; TCRdb stores just in-frame clones and leaves some out. Of about 25,000 clones listed, 74% were seen once; the top ten hold approximately 9.3%. CD4+ cells and CD8+ cells were each obtained through positive magnetic bead selection, and their purity was assessed by flow cytometry. Concerning this clone: Its antigen is not known.

V is TRBV27 and J is TRBJ2-7, with 7 bases matching TRBD1. The sequence came from a woman between 18 and 29 years old in good health. Sample: CD8+ T cells sorted from blood. CDR3 sequence reads: CASSPLTDRARGYEQYF. CDR3 coding DNA: TGTGCCAGCAGTCCACTCACAGACAGGGCTCGAGGCTACGAGCAGTACTTC.